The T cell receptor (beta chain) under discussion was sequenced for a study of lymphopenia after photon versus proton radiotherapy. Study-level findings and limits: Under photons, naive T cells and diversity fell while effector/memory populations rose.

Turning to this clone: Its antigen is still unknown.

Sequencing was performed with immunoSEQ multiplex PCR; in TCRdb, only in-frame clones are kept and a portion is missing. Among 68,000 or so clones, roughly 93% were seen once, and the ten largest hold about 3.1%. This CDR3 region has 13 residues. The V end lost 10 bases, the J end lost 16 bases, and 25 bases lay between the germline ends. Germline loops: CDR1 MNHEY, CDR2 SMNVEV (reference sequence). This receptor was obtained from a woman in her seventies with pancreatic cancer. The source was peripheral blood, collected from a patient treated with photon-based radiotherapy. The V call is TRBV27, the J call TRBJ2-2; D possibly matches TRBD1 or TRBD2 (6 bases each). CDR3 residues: CATGAGIGTTRFF. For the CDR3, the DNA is TGTGCCACGGGGGCAGGGATCGGAACAACCCGGTTTTTT.